This TCR beta chain emerged from a study of cytomegalovirus exposure and HLA in healthy donors. Overall study results and limits: The listing of 160 or so TCR beta chains classed them as cytomegalovirus-associated. An analysis done earlier found most TCR beta V segments productive about 87% or about 30% of the time.

V shed 1 base and J 0 bases; nucleotides not matched to a gene: 0. Germline-derived CDR1 and CDR2 are MNHEY and SMNVEV (reference sequence). The CDR3 runs to 15 residues. In regard to this clone: Its matching antigen is unknown.

Vbeta (60) and Jbeta (13) primers were used in the PCR. Sequencing used immunoSEQ multiplex PCR; TCRdb keeps in-frame clones, though not all of them. The sample has 130,000 or so clones, roughly 80% seen once; the top ten hold about 3.1%. Sequenced material: PBMCs. The clonotype originates from a man aged 35-49 years in good health and CMV-seronegative. This chain connects TRBV27 to TRBJ2-1, with 7 positions matching TRBD1. CDR3 in amino acids: CASSLYRGSYNEQFF. The DNA for the CDR3 is TGTGCCAGCAGTTTATACAGGGGCTCCTACAATGAGCAGTTCTTC.